The clone carrying this T cell receptor beta chain has a handful of counts. This sample was included in a study of blood T cell repertoires in COVID-19. As for the study in general: The United States, Italy and Spain provided the acute and convalescent COVID-19 samples. The cDNA or gDNA used as material had been derived from T cells, B-cell-depleted T cells, or PBMCs.

Clones were sequenced by immunoSEQ multiplex PCR, and TCRdb holds only the in-frame ones, with some missing. The repertoire has roughly 89,000 clones, around three quarters of them found once; the top ten carry 9% to 12%. Germline loops: CDR1 MGHDK, CDR2 SYGVNS. Deletions cut 2 bases from V and 7 bases from J, with 14 bases between. CDR3 size: 14 residues. The clonotype comes from a woman in her sixties or seventies with acute or convalescent COVID-19. The sequenced sample was peripheral blood. The rearrangement uses TRBV25-1 and TRBJ1-2; D might be TRBD1 (6 bases). CDR3 nucleotides: TGTGCCAGCAGTGAAAAACAGGGACGAGGTGGCTACACCTTC. It yields the protein CASSEKQGRGGYTF.